These 19 T cell receptor beta chains were sequenced from one sample in a study of shared clonotypes between healthy human individuals. The protocol was immunoSEQ multiplex PCR, while the TCRdb copy is restricted to in-frame clones and leaves out a portion. The sample holds over a million clones, roughly 96% seen once. The sequenced sample was naive CD4+ T cells sorted from blood. The sample's subset: CD45RA+ positively selected. The receptors derive from a man aged 25 to 45 in good health.

The CDR3 region has the DNA TGCAGCGTTGCCGGGGCCAACGTCCTGACTTTC. Amino acids: CSVAGANVLTF. This chain links TRBV29-1 with TRBJ2-6; unclear D gene. The CDR3 loop spans 11 amino acids. The V end lost 4 bases, the J end lost 4 bases, and 2 bases lay between the germline ends. Germline CDR1 SQVTM, CDR2 ANQGSEA.

The V gene is TRBV9, the J gene TRBJ2-1; 9 bases line up with TRBD2. Germline V CDR1 and CDR2: SGDLS, YYNGEE. The CDR3 has 16 amino acids. V shed 0 bases, J shed 9 bases, and the junction held 10 bases outside the gene matches. CDR3 nucleotide sequence: TGTGCCAGCAGCGTAGGGGCTAGCGGGACGAGGACTGAGCAGTTCTTC. Translated: CASSVGASGTRTEQFF.

This chain uses TRBV5-6 with TRBJ1-2; 8 nucleotides line up with TRBD1. Looked up from germline, CDR1 is SGHDT and CDR2 is YYEEEE. V trimming: 0 bases; J trimming: 5 bases; junction bases outside the gene matches: 6. The CDR3 extends over 15 amino acids. The CDR3 nucleotides are TGTGCCAGCAGCTTGGTTGCAGGGGGCGTTTATGGCTACACCTTC. Translation: CASSLVAGGVYGYTF.

The CDR3 DNA reads TGTGCCAGCAGCCTAATGACGGACTCCTACGAGCAGTACTTC. This translates into CASSLMTDSYEQYF. The rearrangement joins TRBV7-8 to TRBJ2-7, with D hard to call. The CDR3 covers 14 residues. V lost 5 bases to trimming and J lost 0 bases, with 11 bases between them. CDR1 is SGHVS and CDR2 is FQNEAQ in the germline V gene.

The chain employs TRBV5-4 and TRBJ2-1, with TRBD2 identical over 13 bases. Germline trimming cut 4 bases from V and 8 bases from J; bases unmatched to any gene: 3. CDR1 SGHNT and CDR2 YYREEE come from the germline V gene (reference sequence). There are 14 residues in the CDR3. Written as DNA, the CDR3 is TGTGCCAGCAGCAATGGACTAGCGGGGGATGAGCAGTTCTTC. Translated, it gives CASSNGLAGDEQFF.

The V gene is TRBV18, the J gene TRBJ2-3, with D perhaps TRBD2 (6 bases). Germline loops: CDR1 KGHSH, CDR2 LQKENI. The V gene lost 8 bases and the J gene lost 6 bases, with 12 bases spanning the gap. This CDR3 is built from 12 residues. Written as DNA, the CDR3 is TGTGCCAGCGGAGGGACTCCGGATACGCAGTATTTT. It is translated as CASGGTPDTQYF.

The CDR3 region is CASSSIRDRYNEQFF. The DNA for the CDR3 is TGTGCCAGCAGCTCTATCCGGGACAGATACAATGAGCAGTTCTTC. V is TRBV5-4 and J is TRBJ2-1; 7 nucleotides align to TRBD1. CDR1 and CDR2 from the germline V gene are SGHNT and YYREEE (reference sequence). The J segment lost 4 bases and the V segment lost 3 bases, leaving 7 bases of the junction unmatched. This CDR3 region has 15 residues.

The chain links TRBV30 to TRBJ2-7, with TRBD2 matching 9 bases. V lost 1 base and J lost 3; bases outside the gene matches: 7. Germline lookup yields CDR1 GTSNPN and CDR2 SVGIG (reference sequence). The CDR3 has 15 amino acids. In DNA, the CDR3 is TGTGCCTGGAGTGCCCCGAGACTAGCGGACTACGAGCAGTACTTC. Its protein is CAWSAPRLADYEQYF.

J is TRBJ2-1 and V is TRBV19; TRBD2 aligns across 11 bases. CDR1 is LNHDA and CDR2 is SQIVND in the germline V gene (reference sequence). The J segment lost 7 bases and the V segment lost 0 bases, leaving 8 bases of the junction unmatched. This CDR3 is built from 17 residues. The CDR3 DNA is TGTGCCAGTAGTATAGATTGGCCTAGCGGGAGGTCAAATGAGCAGTTCTTC. It yields the protein CASSIDWPSGRSNEQFF.

The chain joins TRBV7-8 to TRBJ1-2; 11 bases agree with TRBD1. In germline, CDR1 is SGHVS, CDR2 FQNEAQ. This CDR3 has 15 residues. The V gene end was trimmed by 1 base and the J gene end by 8 bases; junction bases not matched to a gene: 6. CDR3 nucleotides: TGTGCCAGCAGCTTAGAAGGGACAGGGGGAACGGGCTACACCTTC. It is translated as CASSLEGTGGTGYTF. The variable domain in full, completed from reference TRBV7-8 and TRBJ1-2, reads GAGVSQSPRYKVAKRGQDVALRCDPISGHVSLFWYQQALGQGPEFLTYFQNEAQLDKSGLPSDRFFAERPEGSVSTLKIQRTQQEDSAVYLCASSLEGTGGTGYTFGSGTRLTVV.

A few counts support this clone. As DNA, the CDR3 is TGTGCCAGCAGCTTAGGGAGGACTCCGAACAATGAGCAGTTCTTC. Its translation is CASSLGRTPNNEQFF. This chain joins TRBV5-4 and TRBJ2-1; possibly TRBD2 for D (6 bases). This CDR3 has 15 amino acids. Germline assignment: CDR1 SGHNT and CDR2 YYREEE (reference sequence). Trimming removed 2 bases from V and 5 bases from J, with 14 bases in between.

Notes on this clone: One end of the junction fails to match germline, which may point to a read error. The chain combines TRBV7-7 with TRBJ2-5; no reliable D call. Per the germline V gene, CDR1 is SSHAT and CDR2 is FNYEAQ (reference sequence). The CDR3 is 13 residues long. CDR3 nucleotide sequence: TGTGCTAGCAGCTTAGTTCGCCAAGAGACCCAGTACTTC. This encodes CASSLVRQETQYF.

The chain combines TRBV6-4 with TRBJ2-2; possibly TRBD2 for D (5 bases). Per the germline V gene, CDR1 is MRHNA and CDR2 is SNTAGT. The CDR3 length is 16 residues. The V end was cut by 3 bases, the J end by 0 bases, with 11 bases between. The CDR3 reads CASSEIALANTGELFF. The CDR3 DNA reads as TGTGCCAGCAGTGAGATCGCACTAGCGAACACCGGGGAGCTGTTTTTT.

The rearrangement uses TRBV9 and TRBJ1-4; D might be TRBD1 (6 bases). Germline loops: CDR1 SGDLS, CDR2 YYNGEE. The CDR3 length is 14 residues. V gave up 0 bases and J gave up 10 bases, with 13 bases separating them. The CDR3: CASSVVDSSSKLFF. As DNA, the CDR3 is TGTGCCAGCAGCGTAGTGGACAGCAGCTCAAAACTGTTTTTT.

The chain links TRBV5-1 to TRBJ2-2; no clear D. The germline CDR1 and CDR2 sequences are SGHRS and YFSETQ. V lost 8 bases and J 5 bases, leaving 25 bases between the germline ends. The CDR3 is 17 amino acids. CDR3 in amino acids: CASSTEWALTLTGELFF. DNA of the CDR3: TGCGCCAGTTCTACAGAATGGGCCCTCACCTTGACCGGGGAGCTGTTTTTT.

The V gene is TRBV28, the J gene TRBJ1-4, with D possibly matching TRBD1 (6 bases). Germline values: CDR1 MDHEN, CDR2 SYDVKM. The CDR3 is made up of 14 amino acids. Trimming took 6 bases from V and 6 from J, leaving 14 bases between them. The chain's CDR3 is CASSLGGSHEKLFF. For the CDR3, the DNA is TGTGCCAGCAGCCTTGGGGGCAGTCATGAAAAACTGTTTTTT.

The J gene is TRBJ2-7, the V gene TRBV9, with TRBD2 identical over 7 bases. V lost 4 bases, J lost 5 bases, and 18 bases stayed unmatched. Germline values: CDR1 SGDLS, CDR2 YYNGEE. The CDR3 has 17 residues. The CDR3 nucleotides are TGTGCCAGCAGCCGGAGCGTCTCGGGCGGGAGCTTAAACGAGCAGTACTTC. Translation: CASSRSVSGGSLNEQYF.

This sequence joins TRBV7-8 and TRBJ2-7; a weak D match, TRBD2 (6 bases). Trimming cost V 5 bases and J 9 bases, with 26 bases left between them. This CDR3 is built from 16 residues. CDR1 and CDR2 (germline): SGHVS, FQNEAQ. CDR3 sequence reads: CASSPRRDSSFWRQYF. Here the CDR3 DNA reads TGTGCCAGCAGCCCGCGCCGGGACTCGTCCTTTTGGAGGCAGTACTTC.

This clone was seen once. V is TRBV10-3 and J is TRBJ2-1; D unresolved. Trimming left V 7 bases short and J 5 bases short, with 9 bases between. Germline CDR1 is ENHRY and CDR2 is SYGVKD. This CDR3 is 12 amino acids long. CDR3 region: CAITRTDNEQFF. The CDR3 nucleotides are TGTGCCATCACGAGGACCGACAATGAGCAGTTCTTC.